The sequence of this T cell receptor (beta chain) was determined in a study of T cells in Graves' hyperthyroidism and ophthalmopathy. An absence of ophthalmopathy progression within 18 months meant stable Graves' hyperthyroidism. Germline assignment: CDR1 MNHNS and CDR2 SASEGT. With 6 bases removed from V and 0 bases from J, the gap between germline ends came to 9 bases. The CDR3 extends over 15 amino acids. Study outcomes and limitations: Clonotypes that were expanded in thyroid above 0.001 mostly appeared in blood too.

RNA transcripts yielded amplified TCR beta CDR3 regions. Carried out on the TCR CDR3, a first-round RT-PCR used the HTBI primer set. TCRdb reprocessed the multiplex PCR reads via MiXCR and lists one record per CDR3 protein. Of a few hundred thousand distinct CDR3 sequences in the sample, approximately 20% were seen once. Ten or more counts support this clonotype. What it binds is unknown. The clonotype originates from a man aged 35 to 55 with Graves' hyperthyroidism. The sequenced sample consisted of blood. This rearrangement joins TRBV6-1 to TRBJ2-6; D might be TRBD1 (6 bases). CDR3 residues: CASSLTGSGANVLTF. Written as DNA, the CDR3 is TGTGCCAGCAGCCTGACAGGCTCTGGGGCCAACGTCCTGACTTTC.